The 16 T cell receptor beta chains below all came from one sample that was sequenced in a study of blood T cell repertoires in COVID-19. Sequencing used immunoSEQ multiplex PCR; TCRdb keeps in-frame clones, though not all of them. The table shows some 300,000 clones, with just over 85% occurring only once. Sequencing was done on a sample of PBMCs or T cells enriched from blood (not recorded which). The receptors here all came from a man aged 25-45 years who had recovered from COVID-19.

The chain is built from TRBV5-8 and TRBJ1-2, with 8 positions matching TRBD1. Germline CDR1 is SGHTS and CDR2 is YDEGEE. J gave up 6 bases and V 0 bases, and 10 bases lay outside the gene matches. There are 16 residues in the CDR3. The CDR3 loop is CASSLGTGSFLDGYTF. CDR3 sequence (DNA): TGTGCCAGCAGCTTGGGGACAGGGAGCTTTTTAGATGGCTACACCTTC.

The chain combines TRBV10-2 with TRBJ1-2, with D possibly being TRBD1 (5 bases). V lost 8 bases to trimming and J lost 4 bases, with 14 bases between them. The germline gives CDR1 WSHSY, CDR2 SAAADI. CDR3 length: 13 amino acids. The DNA for the CDR3 is TGCGCCAGCGGGGACGGGAGAGGCTATGGCTACACCTTC. This codes for CASGDGRGYGYTF.

The rearrangement uses TRBV6-5 and TRBJ1-6; no reliable D call. This CDR3 region has 12 residues. Deletions cut 6 bases from V and 10 bases from J, with 10 bases between. Germline V gene sequence: CDR1 MNHEY, CDR2 SVGAGI. This chain's CDR3 is CASSLRGSPLHF. In DNA form, the CDR3 reads TGTGCCAGCAGCTTGCGCGGGTCACCCCTCCACTTT.

The chain carries TRBV3-1 (or the pseudogene TRBV3-2) and TRBJ2-3, with 7 nucleotides matching TRBD2. The CDR3 contains 14 residues. Germline values: CDR1 LGHDT, CDR2 YNNKEL (reference sequence). The J segment lost 2 bases and the V segment lost 4 bases, leaving 3 bases of the junction unmatched. The CDR3 sequence: CASSLGTNTDTQYF. The DNA of the CDR3 is TGTGCCAGCAGCCTCGGGACTAACACAGATACGCAGTATTTT.

This clone appeared a single time. This chain links TRBV2 with TRBJ2-1; no firm D call. Trimming took 1 base from V and 2 from J, leaving 12 bases between them. The CDR3 sequence is 16 residues long. Germline CDR1 SNHLY, CDR2 FYNNEI. The CDR3 coding sequence is TGTGCCAGCAGTGAAGTCAGGTTGGTAACCTACAATGAGCAGTTCTTC. Protein sequence: CASSEVRLVTYNEQFF. The full variable domain, its missing parts supplied by reference TRBV2 and TRBJ2-1, is EPEVTQTPSHQVTQMGQEVILRCVPISNHLYFYWYRQILGQKVEFLVSFYNNEISEKSEIFDDQFSVERPDGSNFTLKIRSTKLEDSAMYFCASSEVRLVTYNEQFFGPGTRLTVL.

This clone is a singleton in its sample. This chain joins TRBV19 and TRBJ1-4, with 7 bases aligning to TRBD1. The germline gives CDR1 LNHDA, CDR2 SQIVND (reference sequence). The CDR3 contains 16 residues. The V gene end was trimmed by 5 bases and the J gene end by 7 bases; junction bases not matched to a gene: 13. The CDR3 DNA is TGTGCCAGTAGTCTTAGAGGGGGACAGTTCATTGAAAAACTGTTTTTT. Protein: CASSLRGGQFIEKLFF.

V usage is TRBV4-1 and J usage is TRBJ2-7; TRBD1 matches at 8 bases. CDR1 and CDR2 (germline): MGHRA, YSYEKL. With 4 bases clipped from V and 1 base from J, the junction kept 3 bases outside the gene matches. This CDR3 spans 14 amino acids. The CDR3 is CASSLRDRSYEQYF. As DNA, the CDR3 is TGCGCCAGCAGCCTTCGGGACAGGTCCTACGAGCAGTACTTC.

The V gene is TRBV7-9, the J gene TRBJ2-4; TRBD1 agrees at 7 bases. Germline V gives CDR1 SEHNR, CDR2 FQNEAQ (reference sequence). The CDR3 has 15 residues. The V gene end was trimmed by 3 bases and the J gene end by 8 bases; junction bases not matched to a gene: 10. CDR3 protein: CASSLPGGKGDIQYF. CDR3 in DNA: TGTGCCAGCAGCTTGCCAGGGGGTAAAGGAGACATTCAGTACTTC.

The count of this clone is one. This chain uses TRBV28 with TRBJ2-3, with D possibly TRBD1 on 5 matching bases. CDR1 is MDHEN and CDR2 is SYDVKM in the germline V gene. The CDR3 extends over 15 amino acids. V shed 4 bases and J shed 5 bases, with 16 bases lying between them. CDR3 bases: TGTGCCAGCAGTTCGACAGTTTGGGCGGAAGATACGCAGTATTTT. Its protein product is CASSSTVWAEDTQYF.

The V call is TRBV30, the J call TRBJ2-7; 8 bases match TRBD1. Germline-derived CDR1 and CDR2 are GTSNPN and SVGIG (reference sequence). The J segment lost 8 bases and the V segment lost 4 bases, leaving 13 bases of the junction unmatched. CDR3 length: 14 residues. This CDR3 is CAWTPGAGGSKQYF. Written as DNA, the CDR3 is TGTGCCTGGACCCCAGGGGCAGGGGGCTCCAAGCAGTACTTC.

The count of this clone is one. The gene calls are TRBV6-5 and TRBJ1-2; 9 bases line up with TRBD1. Germline assignment: CDR1 MNHEY and CDR2 SVGAGI. Germline trimming cut 5 bases from V and 4 bases from J; bases unmatched to any gene: 5. The CDR3 extends over 14 amino acids. The CDR3 loop reads CASSTLTGGYGYTF. CDR3 nucleotides: TGTGCCAGCAGTACACTGACAGGGGGCTATGGCTACACCTTC.

V gene TRBV6-5 combines with J gene TRBJ1-2; 8 bases are a match to TRBD1. The germline V gene encodes CDR1 MNHEY and CDR2 SVGAGI. J gave up 6 bases and V 4 bases, and 7 bases lay outside the gene matches. This CDR3 has 14 residues. The CDR3 DNA reads as TGTGCCAGCAGTTCCGAGGGCAGGGGGCATGGCTACACCTTC. Translation: CASSSEGRGHGYTF.

The rearrangement uses TRBV30 and TRBJ2-7; D possibly corresponds to TRBD1 (6 bases). From germline, CDR1 is GTSNPN and CDR2 SVGIG (reference sequence). V lost 0 bases, J lost 3 bases, and 21 bases lay in between. This CDR3 comprises 17 residues. CDR3 sequence reads: CAWSVRRSLRGGYEQYF. CDR3 DNA: TGTGCCTGGAGTGTAAGGAGGTCGTTAAGAGGGGGCTACGAGCAGTACTTC. Using reference TRBV30 and TRBJ2-7 for the parts outside the CDR3, the full variable domain is SQTIHQWPATLVQPVGSPLSLECTVEGTSNPNLYWYRQAAGRGLQLLFYSVGIGQISSEVPQNLSASRPQDRQFILSSKKLLLSDSGFYLCAWSVRRSLRGGYEQYFGPGTRLTVT.

The V and J genes are TRBV5-1 and TRBJ2-3; 12 bases match TRBD2. Germline-derived CDR1 and CDR2 are SGHRS and YFSETQ. The CDR3 sequence is 16 residues long. V lost 0 bases, J lost 3 bases, and 2 bases stayed unmatched. The CDR3 DNA reads TGCGCCAGCAGCTTGGACGGACTAGCGGGGACAGATACGCAGTATTTT. The encoded protein is CASSLDGLAGTDTQYF.

This clone has just one count. The chain employs TRBV9 and TRBJ1-1; maybe TRBD1 (6 bases). The CDR3 runs 12 residues. The germline V gene has CDR1 SGDLS and CDR2 YYNGEE. Trimming removed 0 bases from V and 6 bases from J, with 6 bases in between. CDR3 nucleotide sequence: TGTGCCAGCAGCGTAGCAGGGGCTGAAGCTTTCTTT. Translating gives CASSVAGAEAFF.

The chain uses TRBV28 and TRBJ1-5; possibly TRBD1 for D (5 bases). Germline CDR1 MDHEN, CDR2 SYDVKM. This CDR3 region has 14 residues. Trimming shortened V by 3 bases and J by 6 bases, and 12 bases separated the two germline ends. The CDR3 DNA reads TGTGCCAGCAGTTTTCGTCGGGGGAGTCAGCCCCAGCATTTT. This encodes CASSFRRGSQPQHF. Combining the CDR3 with reference TRBV28 and TRBJ1-5 gives the whole variable domain DVKVTQSSRYLVKRTGEKVFLECVQDMDHENMFWYRQDPGLGLRLIYFSYDVKMKEKGDIPEGYSVSREKKERFSLILESASTNQTSMYLCASSFRRGSQPQHFGDGTRLSIL.